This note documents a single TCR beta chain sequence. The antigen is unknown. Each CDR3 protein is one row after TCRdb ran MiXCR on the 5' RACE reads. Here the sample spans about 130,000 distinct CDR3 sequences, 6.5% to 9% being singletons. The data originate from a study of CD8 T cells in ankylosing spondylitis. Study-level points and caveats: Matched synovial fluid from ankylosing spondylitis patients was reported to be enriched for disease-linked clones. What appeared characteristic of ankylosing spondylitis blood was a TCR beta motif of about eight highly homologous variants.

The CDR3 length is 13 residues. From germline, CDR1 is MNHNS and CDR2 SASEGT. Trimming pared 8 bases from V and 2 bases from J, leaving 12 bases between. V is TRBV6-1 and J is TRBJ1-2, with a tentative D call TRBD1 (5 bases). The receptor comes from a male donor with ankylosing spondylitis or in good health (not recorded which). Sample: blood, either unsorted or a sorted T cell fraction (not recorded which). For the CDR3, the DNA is TGTGCCAGCGGGCTGGGACCGAACTATGGCTACACCTTC. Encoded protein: CASGLGPNYGYTF.